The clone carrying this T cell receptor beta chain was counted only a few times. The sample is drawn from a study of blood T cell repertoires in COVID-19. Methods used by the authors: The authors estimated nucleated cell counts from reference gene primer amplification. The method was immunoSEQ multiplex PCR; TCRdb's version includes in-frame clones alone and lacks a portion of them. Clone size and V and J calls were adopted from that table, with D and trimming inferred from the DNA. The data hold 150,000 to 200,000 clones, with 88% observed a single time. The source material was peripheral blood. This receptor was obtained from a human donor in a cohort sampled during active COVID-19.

The CDR3 protein is CASSPPGENQPQHF. The CDR3 DNA is TGTGCCAGCAGCCCACCAGGGGAAAATCAGCCCCAGCATTTT. The genes are TRBV4-2 and TRBJ1-5; D perhaps matches TRBD1 (6 bases). V was clipped by 4 bases and J by 4 bases, with 11 bases between them. The CDR3 totals 14 residues. The germline V gene encodes CDR1 LGHNA and CDR2 YNFKEQ.